A single T cell receptor beta chain is shown here with its context. Its specific antigen is unknown. Base qualities are not recorded, but no much larger clone differs from it by a single base. The library was made by the immunoSEQ multiplex PCR assay. For the multiplex PCR, a mixture combining 60 forward primers for TCR Vbeta segments and 13 reverse primers for TCR Jbeta segments was used. A multiplex PCR assay on genomic DNA amplified the CDR3 region of rearranged TCR beta genes. On the Illumina HiSeq System, the amplified TCR beta libraries were sequenced as 87-base-pair reads. As for the authors' bioinformatics: In a later analysis, tens of millions of unique TCR beta chains were counted across the roughly 610 repertoires, and roughly 11 million of these chains were shared by at least two donors. Raw reads were error-corrected and collapsed into unique sequences by a nearest-neighbor algorithm in which closely related sequences were merged to remove PCR and sequencing errors. CDR3 sequences were aligned to IMGT reference sequences to assign V, D and J gene segments. For a sequence to be retained, a match of at least six nucleotides to both a V gene segment and a J gene segment was required. Rearrangements were classified as productive when the CDR3 lacked stop codons and remained in frame with V and J, and all other rearrangements were classified as non-productive. CDR3 was defined by IMGT convention, running from the second conserved V-encoded cysteine to the conserved J-encoded phenylalanine. In an earlier analysis of more than 550 of the donors, sequences lacking an unambiguous match to a single V gene segment were excluded. In an earlier analysis of a few hundred of the donors, V segments were called functional above 56.7% productive rearrangements and were called segregating when the between-donor standard deviation exceeded 5%. To diagnose cytomegalovirus status from the catalog of TCR beta chain sequences, a statistical classification framework was built. A later analysis assigned V and J genes by comparing TCR nucleotide sequences with IMGT/GENE-DB human TR gene sequences. A later analysis assigned CDR3 sequences and most-parsimonious VDJ recombination scenarios with the TCRdist pipeline. A later analysis defined each TCR beta chain by its CDR3 amino acid sequence plus V-gene family, and excluded reads lacking a unique V-gene family. A later analysis removed 550 to 700 highly shared, low-generation-probability nucleotide sequences to deal with suspected cross-contamination and a sequencing artifact. In a later analysis, a clonal expansion index was calculated for each public chain from normalized within-repertoire ranks of inferred template counts. A later analysis computed generation probabilities with a VDJ recombination model fitted to out-of-frame rearrangements, and checked the results against IGoR. In a later analysis, TCR-TCR, TCR-HLA and TCR-CMV co-occurrence was scored with hypergeometric tests, and a repertoire-size bias correction was applied to TCR pairs. In a later analysis, false discovery rates were estimated by permuting HLA or CMV assignments 20 times. In a later analysis, co-occurring TCRs were grouped with DBSCAN, and TCRdist sequence similarity was added when clustering was performed within HLA-allele-positive subsets. Repertoires with fewer than 30,000 or more than 120,000 public chains were left out of co-occurrence clustering, as were roughly five repertoires with anomalous nucleotide sharing. TCRdb mirrors the immuneACCESS table, restricted to in-frame sequences. Some clones are absent from its copies; in checked studies, under half trace to an unresolved V gene, and the reason for the others is unknown. The V and J calls and clone size were taken over from that table, and D and trimming were inferred from the DNA. For this sample the table gives over 110,000 clones, of which around three quarters were detected only once. Around 5.9% of the sample is held by the ten biggest clonotypes.

The data belong to a study of cytomegalovirus exposure and HLA in healthy donors (dated by TCRdb to the late 2010s). The study in broad terms: An earlier analysis of some 600 of the donors reported around 280 Gb of sequence data and around 100 million unique TCR beta sequences obtained from 150 million to 200 million T cells. Among about 410 genotyped donors of the cohort, an average of roughly 230,000 unique TCR beta nucleotide sequences was sequenced per donor, of which 15% to 20% were non-productive. Because of strong linkage in the cohort, roughly five DR-DQ haplotypes were treated as single units for association and clustering. The number of donors typed differed by locus, with about 629-640 for A, B, C, DRB1 and DQB1, 522 for DQA1, approximately 580 for DPA1, and some 450 for DPB1. The study profiled the T cell repertoires of hundreds of subjects by immunosequencing and related them to cytomegalovirus serostatus. About 300 gigabases of sequencing data and around 80 million unique TCR sequences made up an early release that covered several hundred HLA-typed donors. A later genetic analysis used genome-wide SNP genotypes for about 65% of the roughly 670 donors, treating that subset as a discovery cohort. The later analysis used no new phenotypic data to find candidate immune exposures, relying instead on TCR beta sequences and their occurrence across donors. To predict cytomegalovirus infection status, the study combined high-throughput TCR immunosequencing, statistical association of individual TCRs with disease status, and machine learning. The genetic ancestry cluster associated with self-reported Caucasian donors included approximately 85% of the roughly 400 genotyped donors. In an earlier analysis of a few hundred of the donors, high-throughput TCR beta sequencing was used to judge whether each TCR beta V gene segment behaved as functional or pseudogenic. The study aimed to test whether signatures of past pathogen exposure could be identified by cataloging public T cell receptors. A later analysis re-analyzed previously published TCR beta repertoires from 666 donors and added high-resolution HLA genotyping to study TCR occurrence patterns. Alongside the repertoire data, information on donor age, sex, ethnicity and CMV serostatus was compiled. Every discovery cohort repertoire had been produced on one sequencing platform. Besides the first cohort of more than 650 subjects, a separate validation cohort made up of roughly 130 different subjects was used. HLA typing included class I and class II loci at four-digit resolution.

The cohort comprised 550 to 700 healthy bone marrow donors. At the time of sampling, every cohort member was nominally healthy, though immune exposures that went unrecorded were likely present. The donor tested CMV seropositive and was one of the 289 seropositive cohort members. Each donor provided a peripheral blood sample, and peripheral blood mononuclear cells were used for TCR beta sequencing. Genomic DNA extraction from the blood cell samples was performed with the Qiagen DNeasy Blood Extraction Kit. Here is what the overall study found, with its caveats: In a later genetic analysis, a missense DCLRE1C variant was associated with V-gene and J-gene trimming of TCR beta chains, and the association was replicated in an independent cohort. HLA typing was unavailable for some donors at each locus, so association tests used only the typed subset. According to the authors, the approach could potentially be generalized to other disease states and immunological phenotypes. Assigning TCR associations to individual alleles was difficult when HLA alleles, especially DR and DQ, strongly co-occurred. The presence/absence analyses assumed that sequencing depth was roughly uniform across donors, and that assumption may not be true. About 17 rarely observed V segments, including chromosome 9 orphons, were excluded from the earlier analysis of about 600 of the donors because counts were too low. According to a later analysis, TCR association rates differed among HLA loci, with DRB1 alleles showing the most associated TCRs and HLA-C alleles showing the fewest. Linkage disequilibrium might explain the correlated functional status among segregating V segments, but an unknown experimental factor could not be excluded. In a later analysis, most CMV-associated TCR beta chains were found to appear HLA-restricted, with HLA associations seemingly driven largely by CMV exposure. In a later analysis, over 15,000 TCR beta sequences were associated with specific HLA alleles at a false discovery rate of 0.05. CMV serostatus was the only immune exposure information available for the cohort. Some IMGT-functional V segments, including TRBV6-2 and TRBV6-3, could not be told apart with the 87-base-pair reads, so those segments were excluded. In an earlier analysis of fewer than 750 of the donors, most TCR beta V segments were observed in productive rearrangements about 90% or about 30% of the time, broadly matching IMGT annotations. A further reported finding was that TCR beta sequences accurately predicted the HLA-A and HLA-B alleles for most subjects in the first cohort. Several of the top co-occurrence clusters appeared to be linked to parvovirus B19, influenza, CMV and Epstein-Barr virus, according to a later analysis. In vitro tests confirmed that a few of the cytomegalovirus-associated TCR beta chains recognize cytomegalovirus antigens. A later genetic analysis reported fewer N-insertions in productive TCRs among donors in an Asian-associated ancestry cluster than the roughly 670-donor mean. Only TCR beta chains were sequenced in this cohort, and the absence of alpha or paired-chain data limited detectable features. Compared with equally common non-associated chains, HLA-associated TCR beta chains in a later analysis were more clonally expanded and had lower generation probabilities. In both the original and validation cohorts, the classifier was reported to diagnose cytomegalovirus status with high specificity and sensitivity. A total of fewer than 200 TCR beta chains were listed by the study as associated with cytomegalovirus. The sequencing pipeline was judged likely to have produced a cluster of highly shared sequence variants as a technical artifact. Across donors, most TCR sequences were observed very rarely, whereas some public TCRs were present in many individuals.

From cysteine to phenylalanine, the CDR3 is 12 amino acids long. The entry retains the CDR3 DNA only, 36 bases that are in frame from base 1. V is pared back by 1 base and J by 6 bases, with 6 bases lying between the germline termini. According to the germline V gene, CDR1 reads SGHRS and CDR2 reads YFSETQ. The rearranged segments are TRBV5-1 and TRBJ2-3; the D gene is unclear. The sequence was collected from a middle-aged woman in good health and CMV-seropositive. Sequencing was performed on PBMCs. This receptor has the CDR3 CASSLLADTQYF. The bases are TGCGCCAGCAGCTTGCTCGCGGATACGCAGTATTTT. The variable domain in full, with residues beyond the CDR3 obtained from the reference TRBV5-1 and TRBJ2-3 genes, is KAGVTQTPRYLIKTRGQQVTLSCSPISGHRSVSWYQQTPGQGLQFLFEYFSETQRNKGNFPGRFSGRQFSNSRSEMNVSTLELGDSALYLCASSLLADTQYFGPGTRLTVL.